The rows below give T cell receptor beta chains drawn from one sample of a study of blood T cell repertoires in COVID-19. Sequencing used immunoSEQ multiplex PCR; TCRdb keeps in-frame clones, though not all of them. The sample has around 61,000 clones; 65% to 90% are singletons. Input material: peripheral blood. Receptors were obtained from a man aged 50 to 59 with active COVID-19. Each CDR3 is given with its conserved first and last residue. The order of the fields is clone size, D gene, J gene, V gene, CDR3 DNA, CDR3 protein. D genes are given only for firm matches. Clone size is not always given. Where it is, it says once, few, many or a class for expanded clones.

clone size: NA
D gene: TRBD1
J gene: TRBJ1-5
V gene: TRBV6-5
CDR3 DNA: TGTGCCAGCAGGGACAGGGGTATAAGCAATCAGCCCCAGCATTTT
CDR3 protein: CASRDRGISNQPQHF

clone size: NA
D gene: NA
J gene: TRBJ1-1
V gene: TRBV9
CDR3 DNA: TGTGCCAGCAGCCGTGGACAGCGGGAGTCTGAAGCTTTCTTT
CDR3 protein: CASSRGQRESEAFF

clone size: once
D gene: TRBD1
J gene: TRBJ1-1
V gene: TRBV6-5
CDR3 DNA: TGTGCCAGCAGTTTTTCGGGACAGCACACTGAAGCTTTCTTT
CDR3 protein: CASSFSGQHTEAFF

clone size: NA
D gene: TRBD1
J gene: TRBJ2-3
V gene: TRBV6-4
CDR3 DNA: TGTGCCAGCAGTGACCGGACAGGGACAGCGCAGTATTTT
CDR3 protein: CASSDRTGTAQYF

clone size: NA
D gene: NA
J gene: TRBJ2-7
V gene: TRBV28
CDR3 DNA: TGTGCCAGCAGACCTTCGACAGGCCCCTGGTATGAGCAGTACTTC
CDR3 protein: CASRPSTGPWYEQYF

clone size: NA
D gene: NA
J gene: TRBJ2-6
V gene: TRBV19
CDR3 DNA: TGTGCCAGTAGTATAATTCGGAGTTCTGGGGCCAACGTCCTGACTTTC
CDR3 protein: CASSIIRSSGANVLTF

clone size: NA
D gene: TRBD1
J gene: TRBJ2-7
V gene: TRBV20-1
CDR3 DNA: TGCAGTGTACAGGGGGCCCACGAGCAGTACTTC
CDR3 protein: CSVQGAHEQYF

clone size: NA
D gene: TRBD1
J gene: TRBJ2-7
V gene: TRBV6-6
CDR3 DNA: TGTGCCAGCAGTTCCCCGGACAGGGCAGAGGACGAGCAGTACTTC
CDR3 protein: CASSSPDRAEDEQYF

clone size: NA
D gene: NA
J gene: TRBJ1-3
V gene: TRBV9
CDR3 DNA: TGTGCCAGCAGCGTAGACCCACGGGGGGGCTCTGGAAACACCATATATTTT
CDR3 protein: CASSVDPRGGSGNTIYF

clone size: NA
D gene: NA
J gene: TRBJ1-2
V gene: TRBV7-9
CDR3 DNA: TGTGCCAGCAGCCAGACAGCGTCCTATGGCTACACCTTC
CDR3 protein: CASSQTASYGYTF

clone size: NA
D gene: NA
J gene: TRBJ2-1
V gene: TRBV7-3
CDR3 DNA: TGTGCCAGCAGCCCCAGCGTAGGTGAGCAGTTCTTC
CDR3 protein: CASSPSVGEQFF

clone size: NA
D gene: TRBD1
J gene: TRBJ1-2
V gene: TRBV5-1
CDR3 DNA: TGCGCCAGCAGCGAAGGACAGGGGACTCTCTATGGCTACACCTTC
CDR3 protein: CASSEGQGTLYGYTF

clone size: NA
D gene: NA
J gene: TRBJ1-5
V gene: TRBV7-2
CDR3 DNA: TGTGCCAGCAGCTTAGCGAGTAGCAATCAGCCCCAGCATTTT
CDR3 protein: CASSLASSNQPQHF

clone size: NA
D gene: NA
J gene: TRBJ1-5
V gene: TRBV6-5
CDR3 DNA: TGTGCCAGCAGCTCCACAACAGGGATCGGGCCCCAGCATTTT
CDR3 protein: CASSSTTGIGPQHF

clone size: NA
D gene: NA
J gene: TRBJ2-7
V gene: TRBV19
CDR3 DNA: TGTGCCAGTAGTTCCCGGGGGACGGACGAGCAGTACTTC
CDR3 protein: CASSSRGTDEQYF

clone size: once
D gene: NA
J gene: TRBJ2-1
V gene: TRBV3-1/TRBV3-2
CDR3 DNA: TGTGCCAGCAGCCAAGGAGGAGTTGTAATACGTAACAATGAGCAGTTCTTC
CDR3 protein: CASSQGGVVIRNNEQFF

clone size: NA
D gene: NA
J gene: TRBJ2-2
V gene: TRBV11-3
CDR3 DNA: TGTGCCAGCAGCTTTAAAGCATCCAGGGAGCTGTTTTTT
CDR3 protein: CASSFKASRELFF

clone size: NA
D gene: NA
J gene: TRBJ2-7
V gene: TRBV6-5
CDR3 DNA: TGTGCCAGCACTACGAGCTCCTACGAGCAGTACTTC
CDR3 protein: CASTTSSYEQYF

clone size: few
D gene: NA
J gene: TRBJ2-3
V gene: TRBV3-1/TRBV3-2
CDR3 DNA: TGTGCCAGCAGCCCAGGGCCAGGGCCCACAGATACGCAGTATTTT
CDR3 protein: CASSPGPGPTDTQYF

clone size: NA
D gene: TRBD2
J gene: TRBJ2-5
V gene: TRBV2
CDR3 DNA: TGTGCCAGCAGGGCGACTAGCGGGGGCAGTAAGACCCAGTACTTC
CDR3 protein: CASRATSGGSKTQYF

clone size: NA
D gene: NA
J gene: TRBJ1-2
V gene: TRBV3-1/TRBV3-2
CDR3 DNA: TGTGCCAGCAGCCGAGGACAGTCCTATGGCTACACCTTC
CDR3 protein: CASSRGQSYGYTF

clone size: NA
D gene: NA
J gene: TRBJ2-7
V gene: TRBV6-5
CDR3 DNA: TGTGCCAGCAGCCAGACGGGGTACGAGCAGTACTTC
CDR3 protein: CASSQTGYEQYF

clone size: NA
D gene: NA
J gene: TRBJ1-2
V gene: TRBV3-1/TRBV3-2
CDR3 DNA: TGTGCCAGCAGCCAAGATGCAGGAAACTATGGCTACACCTTC
CDR3 protein: CASSQDAGNYGYTF

clone size: NA
D gene: NA
J gene: TRBJ2-1
V gene: TRBV7-2
CDR3 DNA: TGTGCCAGCAGTTCAAGCGGAGAGAGAGGTGAGCAGTTCTTC
CDR3 protein: CASSSSGERGEQFF

clone size: once
D gene: TRBD1
J gene: TRBJ2-4
V gene: TRBV7-2
CDR3 DNA: TGTGCCAGCAGCTTAGAAGGGACAGGCAAAAACATTCAGTACTTC
CDR3 protein: CASSLEGTGKNIQYF

clone size: NA
D gene: TRBD1
J gene: TRBJ2-7
V gene: TRBV5-1
CDR3 DNA: TGCGCCAGCAGCAGTTGGACCGGGACAGGGGGTCTCGAGCAGTACTTC
CDR3 protein: CASSSWTGTGGLEQYF

clone size: NA
D gene: NA
J gene: TRBJ1-1
V gene: TRBV12-5
CDR3 DNA: TGTGCTAGTGGTTTGAATACAAGGAACACTGAAGCTTTCTTT
CDR3 protein: CASGLNTRNTEAFF

clone size: NA
D gene: TRBD2
J gene: TRBJ2-5
V gene: TRBV5-6
CDR3 DNA: TGTGCCAGCAGTCGGACTAGCGGTTTCCAAGAGACCCAGTACTTC
CDR3 protein: CASSRTSGFQETQYF

clone size: NA
D gene: NA
J gene: TRBJ1-3
V gene: TRBV7-6
CDR3 DNA: TGTGCCAGCAGCTTAGCGCCAGGGGAAGGGGGCACCATATATTTT
CDR3 protein: CASSLAPGEGGTIYF

clone size: NA
D gene: NA
J gene: TRBJ1-3
V gene: TRBV9
CDR3 DNA: TGTGCCAGCAGCGTAGCAGGGGCTGGAAACACCATATATTTT
CDR3 protein: CASSVAGAGNTIYF

clone size: NA
D gene: NA
J gene: TRBJ2-1
V gene: TRBV6-2/TRBV6-3
CDR3 DNA: TGTGCCAGCAGTATAACAGGGATATCCTACAATGAGCAGTTCTTC
CDR3 protein: CASSITGISYNEQFF

clone size: NA
D gene: NA
J gene: TRBJ2-3
V gene: TRBV10-3
CDR3 DNA: TGTGCCATCAGTGATTACAGGAGCACAGATACGCAGTATTTT
CDR3 protein: CAISDYRSTDTQYF

clone size: NA
D gene: NA
J gene: TRBJ1-2
V gene: TRBV10-2
CDR3 DNA: TGCGCCAGCAGTGAGTCAGGGAGCTACTATGGCTACACCTTC
CDR3 protein: CASSESGSYYGYTF

clone size: NA
D gene: TRBD2
J gene: TRBJ2-1
V gene: TRBV5-5
CDR3 DNA: TGTGCCAGCCAACCGGTTCGTCTAGCGGGCTACAATGAGCAGTTCTTC
CDR3 protein: CASQPVRLAGYNEQFF

clone size: NA
D gene: NA
J gene: TRBJ1-3
V gene: TRBV7-9
CDR3 DNA: TGTGCCAGCAGCCTCCGGGACTTCCTCTCTGGAAACACCATATATTTT
CDR3 protein: CASSLRDFLSGNTIYF

clone size: NA
D gene: TRBD2
J gene: TRBJ2-3
V gene: TRBV4-3
CDR3 DNA: TGCGCCAGCAGCCAAGATGCTACTAGCGGAGGTGCAGATACGCAGTATTTT
CDR3 protein: CASSQDATSGGADTQYF